This is a list of T cell receptor beta chains from one sample in a study of vaccination effects on CD4 cells after COVID-19. What these receptors recognize is not known. Sequencing used immunoSEQ multiplex PCR; TCRdb keeps in-frame clones, though not all of them. The data show tens of thousands of clones, roughly 74% seen once. The specimen comprised CD4+ T cells from PBMCs cultured with HCoV-229E spike peptides, sampled before COVID-19 vaccination. The receptors shown here come from a human donor who received a COVID-19 vaccine. CDR3s include the opening cysteine and the closing phenylalanine or tryptophan. The D gene is left open where the match is weak. Clone size, where shown, is once, few, many, or a class for clones that have expanded.

v_call	clone_size	j_call	d_call	cdr3_nt	cdr3_aa
TRBV12-3/TRBV12-4	NA	TRBJ2-3	NA	TGTGCCAGCAGTTTTGTGAACGTGCATACGCAGTATTTT	CASSFVNVHTQYF
TRBV5-6	once	TRBJ2-5	NA	TGTGCCAGCAGCTTGGGTCAGGGGGGGGAGACCCAGTACTTC	CASSLGQGGETQYF
TRBV5-1	NA	TRBJ1-2	NA	TGCGCCAGCAGACCGGACAGCCAAGCCTATGGCTACACCTTC	CASRPDSQAYGYTF
TRBV29-1	NA	TRBJ1-2	TRBD1	TGCAGCGTTGTCCGGACAGGGGGAGGCTACACCTTC	CSVVRTGGGYTF
TRBV6-2/TRBV6-3	few	TRBJ2-1	TRBD1	TGTGCCAGCAGTAAACAGGGGGCGCGGGTCAATGAGCAGTTCTTC	CASSKQGARVNEQFF
TRBV5-4	few	TRBJ1-2	NA	TGTGCCAGCAGCTTGGTTGTACCGGGGTTATATGGCTACACCTTC	CASSLVVPGLYGYTF
TRBV18	NA	TRBJ2-5	TRBD1	TGTGCCAGCTCTAAGGACAGGGGGCAAGAGACCCAGTACTTC	CASSKDRGQETQYF
TRBV11-3	NA	TRBJ2-2	TRBD1	TGTGCCAGCAGACCGACAGGGATGAACACCGGGGAGCTGTTTTTT	CASRPTGMNTGELFF
TRBV6-2/TRBV6-3	few	TRBJ1-1	TRBD1	TGTGCCAGCAGTGCGACAGGGTCCACTGAAGCTTTCTTT	CASSATGSTEAFF
TRBV9	NA	TRBJ1-2	TRBD1	TGTGCCAGCAGCCCCCAGACAGGGGCAAGTCTTTATGGCTACACCTTC	CASSPQTGASLYGYTF
TRBV30	NA	TRBJ1-6	TRBD1	TGTGCCTGGAGGGGATCAGGGGGGGTTCTGTATAATTCACCCCTCCACTTT	CAWRGSGGVLYNSPLHF
TRBV7-9	few	TRBJ1-4	NA	TGTGCCAGCATCAAGGGGAACCCACGGAATGAAAAACTGTTTTTT	CASIKGNPRNEKLFF
TRBV7-2	few	TRBJ2-4	TRBD1	TGTGCCAGCAGCCCGGACAGGGCGGAAAACATTCAGTACTTC	CASSPDRAENIQYF
TRBV30	few	TRBJ1-2	NA	TGTGCCTGGAGCACCACAGGGCTATATGGCTACACCTTC	CAWSTTGLYGYTF
TRBV30	NA	TRBJ1-4	NA	TGTGCCTGGAGGCGGACAACTAATGAAAAACTGTTTTTT	CAWRRTTNEKLFF
TRBV9	NA	TRBJ2-5	NA	TGTGCCAGCAGCCTTACTCCCTTGACCGGGGCGGAGACCCAGTACTTC	CASSLTPLTGAETQYF
TRBV11-1	NA	TRBJ1-2	NA	TGTGCCAGCAGCTTCTCAGGGGCACCCTATGGCTACACCTTC	CASSFSGAPYGYTF
TRBV6-5	NA	TRBJ2-2	NA	TGTGCCAGCAGTTACTCCCCGTGGGTGAACACCGGGGAGCTGTTTTTT	CASSYSPWVNTGELFF
TRBV7-2	few	TRBJ1-5	NA	TGTGCCAGCAGCTATGGACCCGGGTCGCCTAGCAATCAGCCCCAGCATTTT	CASSYGPGSPSNQPQHF
TRBV4-2	NA	TRBJ2-5	NA	TGTGCCAGCAGCCAAGGGCCGGGGGTCGGAGAGACCCAGTACTTC	CASSQGPGVGETQYF
TRBV3-1/TRBV3-2	NA	TRBJ2-1	NA	TGTGCCAGCAGCCAAGATAGGGGTACCGCCTCCTACAATGAGCAGTTCTTC	CASSQDRGTASYNEQFF
TRBV9	NA	TRBJ1-4	NA	TGTGCCAGCAGCGTAGGCGGGACGGGAAATGAAAAACTGTTTTTT	CASSVGGTGNEKLFF
TRBV11-3	medium-sized	TRBJ2-1	NA	TGTGCCAGCAGCCCGCAGCAGGTCGACAATGAGCAGTTCTTC	CASSPQQVDNEQFF
TRBV24-1	NA	TRBJ2-3	NA	TGTGCCACCAGTGATGATATCATGGCTACGCAGTATTTT	CATSDDIMATQYF
TRBV7-8	NA	TRBJ2-5	TRBD2	TGTGCCAGCAGCTTAATATTGAGCGGGGGGAGGCCAGAGACCCAGTACTTC	CASSLILSGGRPETQYF
TRBV7-2	NA	TRBJ2-2	TRBD2	TGTGCCAGCAGCGTTAGCGGGGGAGCGAACACCGGGGAGCTGTTTTTT	CASSVSGGANTGELFF
TRBV6-5	NA	TRBJ1-3	NA	TGTGCCAGCAGTTATTCCAGGGTTGTAGGGGGAAACACCATATATTTT	CASSYSRVVGGNTIYF
TRBV5-6	NA	TRBJ2-5	NA	TGTGCCAGCAGCCCGGACTTGGAGACCCAGTACTTC	CASSPDLETQYF
TRBV24-1	NA	TRBJ1-2	NA	TGTGCCACCAGTGATTTGTTCGCTGGCTACACCTTC	CATSDLFAGYTF
TRBV27	NA	TRBJ1-6	NA	TGTGCCAGCAGTTTGGGGAGCTCCTATAATTCACCCCTCCACTTT	CASSLGSSYNSPLHF
TRBV6-5	NA	TRBJ2-5	TRBD2	TGTGCCAGCAGATACAGCGGGGGTGGGGAGACCCAGTACTTC	CASRYSGGGETQYF
TRBV5-1	NA	TRBJ2-3	NA	TGCGCCAGCATGGTAAGACCAGATACGCAGTATTTT	CASMVRPDTQYF
TRBV9	NA	TRBJ2-3	NA	TGTGCCAGCAGCGTAGGGAGAATTGCAGATACGCAGTATTTT	CASSVGRIADTQYF
TRBV11-2	medium-sized	TRBJ1-5	NA	TGTGCCAGCAGCTACGGACGGAATCAGCCCCAGCATTTT	CASSYGRNQPQHF
TRBV6-5	NA	TRBJ2-5	NA	TGTGCCAGCAGTCGGGGGACACTTCAAGAGACCCAGTACTTC	CASSRGTLQETQYF
TRBV3-1/TRBV3-2	NA	TRBJ2-6	NA	TGTGCCAGCAGCCAATTCCAGGGAAAGGCCAACGTCCTGACTTTC	CASSQFQGKANVLTF
TRBV7-2	NA	TRBJ2-3	NA	TGTGCCAGCAGCTTCGCCGTGACTAGCACAGATACGCAGTATTTT	CASSFAVTSTDTQYF
TRBV29-1	NA	TRBJ2-2	NA	TGCAGCGTCGGAGGGGACACCGGGGAGCTGTTTTTT	CSVGGDTGELFF
TRBV6-5	NA	TRBJ1-4	NA	TGTGCCAGCAGTTACTCGAGAGGGGACGGTGAAAAACTGTTTTTT	CASSYSRGDGEKLFF
TRBV24-1	NA	TRBJ2-1	NA	TGTGCCACCAGTGGGGCAGGGTCCTACAATGAGCAGTTCTTC	CATSGAGSYNEQFF
TRBV6-1	NA	TRBJ1-1	NA	TGTGCCAGCAGTGAAGGGGTGGCTTTCTTT	CASSEGVAFF
TRBV7-2	NA	TRBJ2-3	TRBD1	TGTGCCAGCAGCTTAGATTTTCCGGGACAGGGGGTTAGCACAGATACGCAGTATTTT	CASSLDFPGQGVSTDTQYF
TRBV5-1	NA	TRBJ2-5	TRBD2	TGCGCCAGCAGCTTGTACGGACTAGTTTTTGAGACCCAGTACTTC	CASSLYGLVFETQYF
TRBV19	NA	TRBJ2-2	NA	TGTGCCAGTAGACGTCCAGGGTTTACCGGGGAGCTGTTTTTT	CASRRPGFTGELFF
TRBV7-2	NA	TRBJ2-3	NA	TGTGCCAGCAGCTTAGTGACCCCTCTCACAGATACGCAGTATTTT	CASSLVTPLTDTQYF
TRBV5-1	NA	TRBJ1-2	NA	TGCGCCAGCAGCTACGACGGAAGCTATGGCTACACCTTC	CASSYDGSYGYTF
TRBV5-1	once	TRBJ2-5	TRBD2	TGCGCCAGCAGCTTGGCTAGCGGGGGGAGAGAGACCCAGTACTTC	CASSLASGGRETQYF
TRBV7-9	few	TRBJ2-1	TRBD2	TGTGCCAGCCCGCCGACAGGGGCTAGCGGGGGGTACAATGAGCAGTTCTTC	CASPPTGASGGYNEQFF
TRBV7-9	NA	TRBJ1-1	TRBD1	TGTGCCAGCAGATGGGCGACAGGGTTGACCGGAGATACTGAAGCTTTCTTT	CASRWATGLTGDTEAFF
TRBV12-3/TRBV12-4	NA	TRBJ2-5	NA	TGTGCCAGCAGTCTCCGACTAGAGGGGACCCAGTACTTC	CASSLRLEGTQYF
TRBV3-1/TRBV3-2	NA	TRBJ1-5	NA	TGTGCCAGCAGCCGTACCGTTACAGGGAATCAGCCCCAGCATTTT	CASSRTVTGNQPQHF